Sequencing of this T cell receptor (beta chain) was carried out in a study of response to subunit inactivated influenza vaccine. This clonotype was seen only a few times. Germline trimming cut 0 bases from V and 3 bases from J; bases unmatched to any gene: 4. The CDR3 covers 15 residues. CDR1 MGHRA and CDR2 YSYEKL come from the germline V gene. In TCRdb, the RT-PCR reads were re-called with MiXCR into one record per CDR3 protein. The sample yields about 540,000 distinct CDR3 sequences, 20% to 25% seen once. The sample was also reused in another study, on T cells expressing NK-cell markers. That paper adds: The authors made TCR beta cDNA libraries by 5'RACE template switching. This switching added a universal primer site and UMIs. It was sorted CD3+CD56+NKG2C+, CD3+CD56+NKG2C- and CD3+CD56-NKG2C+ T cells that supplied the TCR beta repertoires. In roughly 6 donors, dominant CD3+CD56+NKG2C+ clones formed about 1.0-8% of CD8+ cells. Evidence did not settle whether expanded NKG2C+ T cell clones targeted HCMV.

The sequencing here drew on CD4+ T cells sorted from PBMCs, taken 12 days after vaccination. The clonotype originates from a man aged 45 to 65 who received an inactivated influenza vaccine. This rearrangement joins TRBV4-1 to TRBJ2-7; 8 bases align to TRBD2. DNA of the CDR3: TGCGCCAGCAGCCAAGAACTAGCGGACCACTACGAGCAGTACTTC. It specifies CASSQELADHYEQYF.